This entry lists 14 T cell receptor beta chains sequenced from one sample in a study of T cells after yellow fever vaccination. TCRdb called the 5' RACE reads again in MiXCR, with one record for every CDR3 protein. This table has about 170,000 distinct CDR3 sequences, approximately 10% appearing once. Specimen: CD8+ T cells sorted from PBMCs, collected 15 days after the yellow fever booster vaccination. The receptor source for this set is a man aged 18 to 30 who received the YFV17D yellow fever vaccine.

This clonotype was seen once. The rearrangement joins TRBV2 to TRBJ1-3; 12 bases fit TRBD1. The CDR3 length is 16 residues. Looked up from germline, CDR1 is SNHLY and CDR2 is FYNNEI. The ends lost 6 bases at V and 3 bases at J; junction bases unmatched: 6. The CDR3 loop is CASSDGDRGHGNTIYF. CDR3 bases: TGTGCCAGCAGCGACGGGGACAGGGGGCATGGAAACACCATATATTTT.

The chain carries TRBV7-8 and TRBJ1-5; D is unclear. The CDR3 covers 16 residues. The germline V gene encodes CDR1 SGHVS and CDR2 FQNEAQ. Trimming left V 5 bases short and J 6 bases short, with 20 bases between. CDR3 region: CASSQDLLGFGQPQHF. The CDR3 DNA is TGTGCCAGCAGCCAGGACTTGTTAGGGTTCGGTCAGCCCCAGCATTTT.

This clonotype has a handful of counts. The V gene is TRBV5-4, the J gene TRBJ2-3; 13 nucleotides align to TRBD2. V was clipped by 9 bases and J by 1 base; unmatched bases: 2. In germline, CDR1 is SGHNT, CDR2 YYREEE (reference sequence). This CDR3 is built from 14 residues. Written as DNA, the CDR3 is TGTGCCACTGGACTAGCGGGGGGCACAGATACGCAGTATTTT. Encoded protein: CATGLAGGTDTQYF.

This clonotype has just a few counts. The chain joins TRBV4-3 to TRBJ2-7, with D perhaps matching TRBD2 (5 bases). This CDR3 has 15 residues. The V gene lost 1 base and the J gene lost 0 bases, with 10 bases spanning the gap. Germline lookup yields CDR1 LGHNA and CDR2 YSLEER. The CDR3 region is CASSQAGLNSYEQYF. The DNA of the CDR3 is TGCGCCAGCAGCCAAGCCGGACTGAACTCCTACGAGCAGTACTTC.

This clonotype has more than one count but fewer than ten. This chain joins TRBV28 and TRBJ2-5, with D uncertain. Between the trimmed V and J ends, which lost 6 bases and 0 bases, there was a span of 8 bases. The CDR3 covers 13 residues. Germline loops: CDR1 MDHEN, CDR2 SYDVKM. The CDR3: CASRRTYQETQYF. CDR3 nucleotide sequence: TGTGCCAGCAGACGGACCTACCAAGAGACCCAGTACTTC. The entire variable domain, with the rest obtained from reference TRBV28 and TRBJ2-5, is as follows: DVKVTQSSRYLVKRTGEKVFLECVQDMDHENMFWYRQDPGLGLRLIYFSYDVKMKEKGDIPEGYSVSREKKERFSLILESASTNQTSMYLCASRRTYQETQYFGPGTRLLVL.

In its sample, this clonotype was seen a few times. The rearrangement links TRBV29-1 to TRBJ2-1; D could derive from TRBD1 or TRBD2 (5 bases each). V was trimmed by 5 bases and J by 0 bases, leaving 8 bases between them. The CDR3 is 13 residues long. The germline CDR1 and CDR2 sequences are SQVTM and ANQGSEA. CDR3 DNA sequence: TGCAGCGTTCCAGGGAGCTCCTACAATGAGCAGTTCTTC. The encoded protein is CSVPGSSYNEQFF.

The chain couples TRBV7-9 to TRBJ2-7; possibly TRBD1 for D (5 bases). The V end was cut by 1 base, the J end by 0 bases, with 13 bases between. The CDR3 sequence is 16 residues long. The germline V gene encodes CDR1 SEHNR and CDR2 FQNEAQ (reference sequence). The chain's CDR3 is CASSLDRGRASYEQYF. CDR3 nucleotide sequence: TGTGCCAGCAGCTTAGATCGAGGCAGGGCCTCCTACGAGCAGTACTTC.

This chain joins TRBV12-3 or TRBV12-4 and TRBJ1-1; the D gene is possibly TRBD1 (6 bases). The CDR3 spans 14 residues. V lost 6 bases and J lost 1, with 12 bases in between. CDR3: CASSTDRTNTEAFF. CDR3 nucleotide sequence: TGTGCCAGCAGCACGGACAGAACGAACACTGAAGCTTTCTTT.

In this sample, this clonotype turned up a few times. The chain carries TRBV4-1 and TRBJ1-5, with D possibly being TRBD1 (5 bases). This CDR3 region has 15 residues. V was clipped by 4 bases and J by 1 base, with 11 bases between them. In germline, CDR1 is MGHRA, CDR2 YSYEKL. CDR3 DNA: TGCGCCAGCAGCCTAGATCAGGGCAGCAATCAGCCCCAGCATTTT. It codes for CASSLDQGSNQPQHF.

Written as DNA, the CDR3 is TGTGCCAGCAGTACCCCGACAGTGAAATCCTACAATGAGCAGTTCTTC. It is translated as CASSTPTVKSYNEQFF. The chain couples TRBV12-3 or TRBV12-4 to TRBJ2-1; weak D call: TRBD1 (5 bases). The CDR3 length is 16 residues. V lost 5 bases to trimming and J lost 1 base, with 15 bases between them.

This clonotype was recorded a few times. The V call is TRBV7-9, the J call TRBJ2-7; D could derive from TRBD1 or TRBD2 (5 bases each). The CDR3 totals 21 residues. The germline V gene has CDR1 SEHNR and CDR2 FQNEAQ (reference sequence). The V gene lost 1 base and the J gene lost 0 bases, with 28 bases spanning the gap. Written as DNA, the CDR3 is TGTGCCAGCAGCTTAGGACCTTTACAGACCGCACCCGGGACCAGCTCCTACGAGCAGTACTTC. It encodes CASSLGPLQTAPGTSSYEQYF.

The V call is TRBV28, the J call TRBJ1-2; the match to TRBD1 covers 8 bases. V was pared by 6 bases and J by 3 bases, with 3 bases of the junction left unmatched. Per the germline V gene, CDR1 is MDHEN and CDR2 is SYDVKM. This CDR3 comprises 13 residues. As DNA, the CDR3 is TGTGCCAGCAGCTTGACAGGGGACTATGGCTACACCTTC. The encoded protein is CASSLTGDYGYTF.

In its sample, this clonotype was seen a few times. V is TRBV7-3 and J is TRBJ2-5, with D unresolved. In germline, CDR1 is SGHTA, CDR2 FQGTGA. CDR3 length: 18 residues. Trimming pared 4 bases from V and 0 bases from J, leaving 21 bases between. The CDR3 protein is CASSSLGSTEPDQETQYF. In DNA form, the CDR3 reads TGTGCCAGCAGCTCTCTTGGGTCCACCGAACCTGACCAAGAGACCCAGTACTTC.

The gene calls are TRBV3-1 and TRBJ1-5; TRBD1 matches at 9 bases. CDR3 length: 14 amino acids. Trimming cost V 2 bases and J 5 bases; bases outside gene matches: 1. The germline CDR1 and CDR2 sequences are LGHDT and YNNKEL (reference sequence). The CDR3 DNA follows: TGTGCCAGCAGCCAAACAGGGGGCCATCAGCCCCAGCATTTT. This codes for CASSQTGGHQPQHF.